A selection of T cell receptor beta chains follows, all from one sample in a study of blood T cells in healthy people across ages. TCRdb re-called the 5' RACE reads with MiXCR, one entry per CDR3 protein. The sample records over 750,000 distinct CDR3 sequences, approximately 25% being singletons. This same sample was also part of a study on T cells of mothers and their children.

The sequenced material came from blood. The receptors stem from a boy aged 10-17 years in good health. Both conserved end residues are part of each CDR3. D genes are given only for firm matches. Size is omitted from some rows. Given values are once, few, many or a class for expanded clones.

NA,TRBJ2-5,TRBV2,NA,TGTGCCAGCACCGCGGAGGAAAACGGGACCCAGTACTTC,CASTAEENGTQYF
NA,TRBJ2-5,TRBV14,TRBD2,TGTGCCAGCAGCCAAGATATCGTGTCCCTAGCGGGAGAAGAGACCCAGTACTTC,CASSQDIVSLAGEETQYF
NA,TRBJ2-7,TRBV2,TRBD2,TGTGCCAGCAGTGGGGAGGGGTACTCCTACGAGCAGTACTTC,CASSGEGYSYEQYF
NA,TRBJ2-1,TRBV5-1,NA,TGCGCCAGCAGCATCAAAAGAGACAATGAGCAGTTCTTC,CASSIKRDNEQFF
NA,TRBJ2-1,TRBV28,TRBD2,TGTGCCAGCAGTATCCGGGCGGGAGGGTCCTACAATGAGCAGTTCTTC,CASSIRAGGSYNEQFF
few,TRBJ2-7,TRBV20-1,TRBD1,TGCAGTGCTAAACGACCGGGACAGGGCTACGAGCAGTACTTC,CSAKRPGQGYEQYF
few,TRBJ1-1,TRBV29-1,NA,TGCAGCGCTCACGAAGGGGACAAAGACACTGAAGCTTTCTTT,CSAHEGDKDTEAFF
few,TRBJ2-4,TRBV4-1,NA,TGCGCCAGCAGCCAAGGGTCCTCAGGGTGGGACATTCAGTACTTC,CASSQGSSGWDIQYF
NA,TRBJ2-1,TRBV4-3,NA,TGCGCCAGCAGCCGAAACGGGATCAGCTCCTACAATGAGCAGTTCTTC,CASSRNGISSYNEQFF
few,TRBJ1-1,TRBV4-2,NA,TGTGCCAGCAGCCAAGTAGCAGAAGCCTTAGAAGCTTTCTTT,CASSQVAEALEAFF
few,TRBJ1-1,TRBV5-6,NA,TGTGCCAGCAGCTCCACTAATGCATTCTACACTGAAGCTTTCTTT,CASSSTNAFYTEAFF
many,TRBJ1-3,TRBV6-5,NA,TGTGCCAGCAGACAGGGAAACACCATATATTTT,CASRQGNTIYF
few,TRBJ2-4,TRBV4-2,NA,TGTGCCAGCAGCCCCTCGGACGGAAAAGCCAAAAACATTCAGTACTTC,CASSPSDGKAKNIQYF
NA,TRBJ1-1,TRBV29-1,TRBD1,TGCAGCGTTCCGGGACAGGGCGGTGAAGCTTTCTTT,CSVPGQGGEAFF
NA,TRBJ2-4,TRBV28,TRBD1,TGTGCCAGCAGTTCATGGACAGGGCTCAAAAACATTCAGTACTTC,CASSSWTGLKNIQYF
few,TRBJ2-5,TRBV10-3,NA,TGTGCCATCAGTGCAGGGTTCGGAGAGACCCAGTACTTC,CAISAGFGETQYF
NA,TRBJ2-5,TRBV6-2/TRBV6-3,TRBD1,TGTGCCAGCAGGCAAACCGGGACAGGGATTGTGGAGCAGTACTTC,CASRQTGTGIVEQYF
NA,TRBJ1-6,TRBV27,TRBD1,TGTGCCAGCAGCAGAACGACAGGGGTCGGCTCACCCCTCCACTTT,CASSRTTGVGSPLHF
NA,TRBJ2-1,TRBV19,NA,TGTGCCAGTTCTGACTTACTCGCCTACAATGAGCAGTTCTTC,CASSDLLAYNEQFF
few,TRBJ2-3,TRBV12-3/TRBV12-4,TRBD1,TGTGCCAGCAGATCAGGACAGGCGCAGGGGCATACGCAGTATTTT,CASRSGQAQGHTQYF
NA,TRBJ2-5,TRBV2,TRBD2,TGTGCCAGCAGTGAAGCGCTAGCGGGAGTTGAGCAAGAGACCCAGTACTTC,CASSEALAGVEQETQYF
NA,TRBJ1-1,TRBV6-6,NA,TGTGCCAGCAGTTCCCTAAACCTTGGCGGTCCGTCTGAAGCTTTCTTT,CASSSLNLGGPSEAFF
few,TRBJ2-3,TRBV7-3,TRBD2,TGTGCCAGCAGCTTACCAACTAGCGGGGGGGCCGCAGATACGCAGTATTTT,CASSLPTSGGAADTQYF
many,TRBJ2-2,TRBV24-1,NA,TGTGCCACCAGTGGGGGGTCGAACACCGGGGAGCTGTTTTTT,CATSGGSNTGELFF
few,TRBJ2-7,TRBV6-6,NA,TGTGCCAGCATTTCTTCGAAATACGAGCAGTACTTC,CASISSKYEQYF
NA,TRBJ2-2,TRBV5-4,TRBD2,TGTGCCAGCAGCTTGCGGCGTCTAGCGGGGCACACCGGGGAGCTGTTTTTT,CASSLRRLAGHTGELFF